The rows below give T cell receptor beta chains drawn from one sample of a study of shared clonotypes between healthy human individuals. Data came from immunoSEQ multiplex PCR; TCRdb stores just in-frame clones and leaves some out. This table holds about 2,200,000 clones, under 95% found once. Sequencing input: naive CD8+ T cells from PBMCs. The receptors come from a young man in good health. Some clones in this sample may be carry-over from other donors' samples. Each CDR3 is given with its conserved first and last residue.

CATQMGGGPYNEQFF	TRBV7-9	TRBJ2-1
CASSLYLASGEYEQYF	TRBV28	TRBJ2-7
CASSFGTDSAQEHF	TRBV27	TRBJ2-5
CASRGTGVITGANVLTF	TRBV28	TRBJ2-6
CATSSRESLNTEAFF	TRBV15	TRBJ1-1
CASGGGTTYEQYF	TRBV27	TRBJ2-7
CASSPLTGVGNQPQHF	TRBV28	TRBJ1-5
CASSIPRGRGQPQHF	TRBV19	TRBJ1-5
CASRLWGNTEAFF	TRBV28	TRBJ1-1
CASRGLAGEHSGANVLTF	TRBV2	TRBJ2-6
CASSEYQQGAYEQYF	TRBV25-1	.
CASSPPGAGRGAFF	TRBV7-9	TRBJ1-1
CATSRDWTSGTIGELFF	TRBV15	TRBJ2-2
CASSAGQGYNEQFF	TRBV2	TRBJ2-1
CASSFPGRENNEQFF	TRBV5-6	TRBJ2-1
CASSLNRGQGGTEAFF	TRBV27	TRBJ1-1
CASSHSGSGTGELFF	TRBV9	TRBJ2-2
CASSSREGAQTEAFF	TRBV7-9	TRBJ1-1
CASSYNQGGQPQHF	TRBV6-5	TRBJ1-5
CASSLQSAGGGYGYTF	TRBV13	TRBJ1-2
CASSLDPNEQFF	TRBV7-6	TRBJ2-1
CASSPQGRYGYTF	TRBV25-1	TRBJ1-2
CASSPIAVLGSIQYF	TRBV7-9	TRBJ2-4
CASSFVGATQPQHF	TRBV27	TRBJ1-5
CASSLTRSGNTIYF	TRBV28	TRBJ1-3